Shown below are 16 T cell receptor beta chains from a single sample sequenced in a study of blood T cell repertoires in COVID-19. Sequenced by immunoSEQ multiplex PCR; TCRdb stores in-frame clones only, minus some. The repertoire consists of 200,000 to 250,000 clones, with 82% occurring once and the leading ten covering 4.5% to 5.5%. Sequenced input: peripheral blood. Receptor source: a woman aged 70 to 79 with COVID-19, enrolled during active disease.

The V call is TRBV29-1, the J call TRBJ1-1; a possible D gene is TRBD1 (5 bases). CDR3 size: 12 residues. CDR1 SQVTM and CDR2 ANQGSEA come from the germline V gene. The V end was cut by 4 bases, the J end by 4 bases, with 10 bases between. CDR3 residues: CSVAGGSTEAFF. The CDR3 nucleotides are TGCAGCGTTGCCGGGGGGAGCACTGAAGCTTTCTTT.

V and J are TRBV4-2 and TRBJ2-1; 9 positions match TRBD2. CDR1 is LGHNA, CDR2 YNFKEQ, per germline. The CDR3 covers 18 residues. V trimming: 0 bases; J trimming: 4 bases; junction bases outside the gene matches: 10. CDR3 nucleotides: TGTGCCAGCAGCCAAGATCGGTCTAGCGGGATCCCTTACAATGAGCAGTTCTTC. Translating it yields CASSQDRSSGIPYNEQFF.

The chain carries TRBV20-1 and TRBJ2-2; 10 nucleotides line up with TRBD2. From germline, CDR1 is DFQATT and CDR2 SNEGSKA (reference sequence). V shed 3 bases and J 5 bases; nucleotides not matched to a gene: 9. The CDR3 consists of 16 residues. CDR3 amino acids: CSASKREGPRTGELFF. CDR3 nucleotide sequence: TGCAGTGCTAGTAAGCGGGAGGGCCCGAGAACCGGGGAGCTGTTTTTT.

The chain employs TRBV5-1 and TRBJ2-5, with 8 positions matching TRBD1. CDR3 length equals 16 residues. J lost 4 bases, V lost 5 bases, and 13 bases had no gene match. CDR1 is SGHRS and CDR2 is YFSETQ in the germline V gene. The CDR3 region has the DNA TGCGCCAGCAGTGCTTGGGCCAGGGGGCGGGCAGAGACCCAGTACTTC. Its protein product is CASSAWARGRAETQYF.

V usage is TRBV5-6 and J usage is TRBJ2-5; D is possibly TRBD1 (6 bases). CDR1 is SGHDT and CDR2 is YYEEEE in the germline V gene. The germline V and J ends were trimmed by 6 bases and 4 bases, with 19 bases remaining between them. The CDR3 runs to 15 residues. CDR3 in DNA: TGTGCCAGCATCCTTAAAGGGGGTGTAAGAGAGACCCAGTACTTC. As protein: CASILKGGVRETQYF.

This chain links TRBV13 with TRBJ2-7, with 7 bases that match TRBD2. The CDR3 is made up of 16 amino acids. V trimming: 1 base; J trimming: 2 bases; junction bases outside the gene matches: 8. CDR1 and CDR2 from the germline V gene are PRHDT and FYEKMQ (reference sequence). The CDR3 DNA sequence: TGTGCCAGCAGCTTAGACCACACTAGCGCGCCCTACGAGCAGTACTTC. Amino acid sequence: CASSLDHTSAPYEQYF.

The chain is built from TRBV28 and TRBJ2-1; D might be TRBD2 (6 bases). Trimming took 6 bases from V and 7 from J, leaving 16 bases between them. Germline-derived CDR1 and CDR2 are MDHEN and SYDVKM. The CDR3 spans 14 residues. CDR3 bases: TGTGCCAGCAGGGGGGGTCTCCGCACGAATGAGCAGTTCTTC. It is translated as CASRGGLRTNEQFF. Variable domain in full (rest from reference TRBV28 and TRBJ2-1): DVKVTQSSRYLVKRTGEKVFLECVQDMDHENMFWYRQDPGLGLRLIYFSYDVKMKEKGDIPEGYSVSREKKERFSLILESASTNQTSMYLCASRGGLRTNEQFFGPGTRLTVL.

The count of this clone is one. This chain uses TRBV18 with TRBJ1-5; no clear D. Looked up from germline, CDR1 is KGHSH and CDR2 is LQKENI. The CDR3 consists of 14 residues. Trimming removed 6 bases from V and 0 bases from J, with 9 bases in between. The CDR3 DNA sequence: TGTGCCAGCTCCGCAGGTAATAGCAATCAGCCCCAGCATTTT. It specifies CASSAGNSNQPQHF.

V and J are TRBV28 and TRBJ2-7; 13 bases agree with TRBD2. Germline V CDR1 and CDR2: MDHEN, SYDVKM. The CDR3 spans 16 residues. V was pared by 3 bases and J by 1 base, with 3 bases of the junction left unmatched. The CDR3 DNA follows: TGTGCCAGCAGTTTGACTAGCGGGGGGACTTCCTACGAGCAGTACTTC. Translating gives CASSLTSGGTSYEQYF.

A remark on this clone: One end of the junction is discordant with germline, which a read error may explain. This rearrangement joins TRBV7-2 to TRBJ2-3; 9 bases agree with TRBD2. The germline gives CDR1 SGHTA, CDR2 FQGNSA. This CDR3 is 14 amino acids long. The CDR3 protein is CASTLAGVPDTQYF. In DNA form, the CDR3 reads TGTGCCAGCACCTTAGCGGGAGTCCCAGATACGCAGTATTTT.

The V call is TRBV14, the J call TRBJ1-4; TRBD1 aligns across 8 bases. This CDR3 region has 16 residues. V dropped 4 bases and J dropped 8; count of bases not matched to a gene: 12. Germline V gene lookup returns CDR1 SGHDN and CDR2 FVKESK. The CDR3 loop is CASSPFGQGRDEKLFF. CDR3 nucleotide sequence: TGTGCCAGCAGCCCGTTCGGACAGGGAAGAGACGAAAAACTGTTTTTT.

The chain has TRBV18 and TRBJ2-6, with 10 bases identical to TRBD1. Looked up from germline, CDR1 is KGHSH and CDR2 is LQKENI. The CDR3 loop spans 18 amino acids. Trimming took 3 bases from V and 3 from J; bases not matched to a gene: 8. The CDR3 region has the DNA TGTGCCAGCTCACCCTTTGGGACAGGGGTAGGTGGGGCCAACGTCCTGACTTTC. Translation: CASSPFGTGVGGANVLTF.

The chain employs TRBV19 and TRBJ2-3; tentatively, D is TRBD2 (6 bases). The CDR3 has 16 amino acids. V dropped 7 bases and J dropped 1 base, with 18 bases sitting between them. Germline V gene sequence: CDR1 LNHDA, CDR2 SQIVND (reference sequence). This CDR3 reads CASNGGLGFRTDTQYF. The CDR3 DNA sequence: TGTGCCAGTAATGGAGGGCTAGGCTTTCGCACAGATACGCAGTATTTT.

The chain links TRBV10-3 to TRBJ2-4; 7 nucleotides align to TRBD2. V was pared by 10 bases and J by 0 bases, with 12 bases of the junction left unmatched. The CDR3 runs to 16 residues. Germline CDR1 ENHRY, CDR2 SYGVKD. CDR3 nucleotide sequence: TGTGCCACCACACAGCCTAGCGGACTAGCCAAAAACATTCAGTACTTC. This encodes CATTQPSGLAKNIQYF.

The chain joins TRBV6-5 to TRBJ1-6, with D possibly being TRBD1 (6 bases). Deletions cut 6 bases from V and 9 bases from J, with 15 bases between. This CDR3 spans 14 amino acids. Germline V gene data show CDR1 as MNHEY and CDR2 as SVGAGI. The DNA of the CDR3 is TGTGCCAGCAGCTTCGACAGGAGCCCTTCACCCCTCCACTTT. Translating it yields CASSFDRSPSPLHF.

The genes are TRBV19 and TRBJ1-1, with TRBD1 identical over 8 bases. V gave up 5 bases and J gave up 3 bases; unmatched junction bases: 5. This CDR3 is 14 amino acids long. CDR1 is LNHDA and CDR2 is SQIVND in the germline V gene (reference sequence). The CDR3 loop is CASSPGQEYTEAFF. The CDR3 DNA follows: TGTGCCAGTAGTCCGGGACAGGAGTACACTGAAGCTTTCTTT.